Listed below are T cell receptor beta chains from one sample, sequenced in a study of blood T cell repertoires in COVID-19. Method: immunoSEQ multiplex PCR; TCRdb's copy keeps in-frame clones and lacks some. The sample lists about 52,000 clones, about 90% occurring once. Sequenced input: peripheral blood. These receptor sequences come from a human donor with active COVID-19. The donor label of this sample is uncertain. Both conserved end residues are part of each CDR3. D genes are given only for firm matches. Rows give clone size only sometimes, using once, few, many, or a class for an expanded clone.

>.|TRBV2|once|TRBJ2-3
CASIGYDSTDTQYF
TGTGCCAGCATCGGTTACGACTCCACAGATACGCAGTATTTT
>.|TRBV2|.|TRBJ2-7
CASSEWRGSYEQYF
TGTGCCAGCAGTGAATGGCGGGGATCCTACGAGCAGTACTTC
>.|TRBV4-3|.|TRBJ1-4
CASRETGPANEKLFF
TGCGCCAGCCGGGAAACCGGGCCCGCAAATGAAAAACTGTTTTTT
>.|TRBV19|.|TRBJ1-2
CASSSRSGYTF
TGTGCCAGTAGCTCCCGGAGTGGCTACACCTTC
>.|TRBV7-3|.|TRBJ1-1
CASIPPGQFTEAFF
TGTGCCAGCATTCCCCCCGGACAGTTCACTGAAGCTTTCTTT
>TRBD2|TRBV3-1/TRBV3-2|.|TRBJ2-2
CASSPTQLAGGASGELFF
TGTGCCAGCAGCCCCACCCAACTAGCGGGGGGTGCTAGCGGGGAGCTGTTTTTT
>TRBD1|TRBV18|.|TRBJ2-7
CASSLSRQGALNEQYF
TGTGCCAGCTCACTTTCGAGACAGGGGGCACTCAACGAGCAGTACTTC
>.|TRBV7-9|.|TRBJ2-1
CAGRGLASSYNEQFF
TGTGCCGGTAGGGGACTGGCGAGCTCCTACAATGAGCAGTTCTTC
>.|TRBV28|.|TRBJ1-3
CASSFPPLNSGNTIYF
TGTGCCAGCAGTTTTCCCCCACTTAACTCTGGAAACACCATATATTTT
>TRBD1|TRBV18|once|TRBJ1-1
CASSARDRGDENTEAFF
TGTGCCAGCTCAGCCCGGGACAGGGGAGATGAAAACACTGAAGCTTTCTTT
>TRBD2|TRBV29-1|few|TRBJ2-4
CSVPSGTKNIQYF
TGCAGCGTGCCTAGCGGAACCAAAAACATTCAGTACTTC
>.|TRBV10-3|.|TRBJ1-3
CAISDPTGSGNTIYF
TGTGCCATCAGTGACCCGACGGGCTCTGGAAACACCATATATTTT
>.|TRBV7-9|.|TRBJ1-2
CASSLTASSYGYTF
TGTGCCAGCAGCTTGACAGCTTCTTCTTATGGCTACACCTTC
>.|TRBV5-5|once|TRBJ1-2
CASSWEGQVNYGYTF
TGTGCCAGCAGCTGGGAGGGACAAGTAAACTATGGCTACACCTTC
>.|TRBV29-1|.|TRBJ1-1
CSVRGSHTEAFF
TGCAGCGTTCGGGGGTCTCACACTGAAGCTTTCTTT
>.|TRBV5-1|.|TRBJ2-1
CASSLVGGGYNEQFF
TGCGCCAGCAGCTTGGTAGGGGGTGGCTACAATGAGCAGTTCTTC
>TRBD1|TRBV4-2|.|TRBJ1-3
CASSRDRGASGNTIYF
TGTGCCAGCAGCCGGGACAGGGGCGCTTCTGGAAACACCATATATTTT
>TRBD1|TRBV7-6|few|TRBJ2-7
CASSLGRGPAYEQYF
TGTGCCAGCAGCTTAGGTAGGGGGCCCGCCTACGAGCAGTACTTC
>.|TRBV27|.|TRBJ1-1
CASRPKGGRFDTEAFF
TGTGCCAGCCGGCCTAAGGGGGGGCGCTTTGACACTGAAGCTTTCTTT
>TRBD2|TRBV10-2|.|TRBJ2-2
CASRVAGGPTGELFF
TGCGCCAGCAGGGTAGCGGGGGGGCCAACCGGGGAGCTGTTTTTT
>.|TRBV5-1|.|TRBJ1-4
CASSFFGRDNEKLFF
TGCGCCAGCAGCTTCTTCGGGAGAGATAATGAAAAACTGTTTTTT
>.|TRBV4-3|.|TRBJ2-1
CASSQDARNARNEQFF
TGCGCCAGCAGCCAAGATGCCAGGAATGCTCGCAATGAGCAGTTCTTC
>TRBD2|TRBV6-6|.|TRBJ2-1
CASSLRTSGGGYTYNEQFF
TGTGCCAGCAGTCTCCGTACTAGCGGGGGGGGATACACCTACAATGAGCAGTTCTTC
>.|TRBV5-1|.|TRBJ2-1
CASSSTVSSYNEQFF
TGCGCCAGCAGCTCGACAGTCAGCTCCTACAATGAGCAGTTCTTC
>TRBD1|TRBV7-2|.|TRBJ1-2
CASSLAMGQGGGGYGYTF
TGTGCCAGCAGCTTAGCGATGGGACAGGGGGGAGGAGGCTATGGCTACACCTTC
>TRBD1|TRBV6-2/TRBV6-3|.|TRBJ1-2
CASSPLDRVGYTF
TGTGCCAGCAGTCCCCTTGACAGGGTTGGCTACACCTTC
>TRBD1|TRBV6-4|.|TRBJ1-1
CASSSRQGANAFF
TGTGCCAGCAGCTCGAGACAGGGTGCCAACGCTTTCTTT
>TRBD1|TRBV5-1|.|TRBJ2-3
CASSTGTGNTDTQYF
TGCGCCAGCAGCACCGGGACAGGGAACACAGATACGCAGTATTTT
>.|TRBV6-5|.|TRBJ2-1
CASVSYNEQFF
TGTGCCAGCGTATCCTACAATGAGCAGTTCTTC
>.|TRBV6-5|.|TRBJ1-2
CASGQKTYGYTF
TGTGCCAGCGGACAGAAGACCTATGGCTACACCTTC
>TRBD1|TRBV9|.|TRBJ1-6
CASSGTGTGASPLHF
TGTGCCAGCAGCGGAACCGGGACAGGGGCTTCACCCCTCCACTTT